This T cell receptor (beta chain) originates from a study of shared clonotypes between healthy human individuals. Findings and limits, study-wide: Naive subsets generally exceeded memory subsets in estimated richness.

Deep-level running was used for the assay. Replicate PCRs for sorted subsets used about 200 ng DNA; this equaled 25,000 to 35,000 T cell genomes. TCRdb's copy holds only in-frame clones and misses some; the assay was immunoSEQ multiplex PCR. The sample records under 1 million clones, 96% being singletons. As for this clone: Its antigen is unknown.

Selected positively for CCR7 and CD45RO-negative, naive CD8 cells excluded terminally differentiated effector memory CD45RA+ cells. Caucasian adults residing in Nashville, Tennessee made up all the donors. The V segment lost 1 base and the J segment 1 base; nucleotides outside the gene matches: 1. The CDR3 totals 15 residues. Germline V gene data show CDR1 as MNHNS and CDR2 as SASEGT. The chain employs TRBV6-1 and TRBJ2-1, with 7 bases aligning to TRBD2. The source of this sequence is a man aged 25-40 years in good health. Sequencing was carried out using naive CD8+ T cells sorted from blood. The CDR3 loop reads CASSEGGRSYNEQFF. For the CDR3, the DNA is TGTGCCAGCAGTGAAGGCGGGAGATCCTACAATGAGCAGTTCTTC.